The 28 T cell receptor beta chains given below trace back to one sample, sequenced in a study of blood T cell repertoires in COVID-19. Clones were sequenced by immunoSEQ multiplex PCR, and TCRdb holds only the in-frame ones, with some missing. The repertoire includes fewer than 500,000 clones, about nine tenths of them detected once, and roughly 0.7% sits in the top ten. The sequenced sample consisted of PBMCs or T cells enriched from blood (not recorded which). The receptors here all came from a woman aged 18-29 years who had recovered from COVID-19.

There are a few counts of this clone. The chain combines TRBV6-1 with TRBJ2-5; D uncertain. The CDR3 covers 16 residues. V lost 4 bases to trimming and J lost 4 bases, with 19 bases between them. The V gene's germline CDR1 is MNHNS and CDR2 SASEGT. The CDR3 sequence is CASSAPSSSLGETQYF. CDR3 DNA sequence: TGTGCCAGCAGTGCCCCAAGCTCCAGCCTAGGAGAGACCCAGTACTTC.

This sequence joins TRBV4-1 and TRBJ2-1; 9 bases are a match to TRBD2. After removal of 0 bases from V and 7 bases from J, the junction contained 7 bases not matched to a gene. CDR1 is MGHRA, CDR2 YSYEKL, per germline. The CDR3 has 16 residues. The DNA of the CDR3 is TGCGCCAGCAGCCAAGATCCGGGACTAGCCGTTAATGAGCAGTTCTTC. This encodes CASSQDPGLAVNEQFF.

The chain links TRBV6-2 or TRBV6-3 to TRBJ1-6; D perhaps matches TRBD1 (6 bases). Per the germline V gene, CDR1 is MNHEY and CDR2 is SVGEGT. Trimming took off 6 bases at V and 9 bases at J, with 18 bases between the two ends. The CDR3 is 15 residues long. As DNA, the CDR3 is TGTGCCAGCAGCCCCCCGGGAGGGGGAGGTTCACCCCTCCACTTT. This gives the protein CASSPPGGGGSPLHF.

The V call is TRBV6-4, the J call TRBJ2-1; D call uncertain. The V gene's germline CDR1 is MRHNA and CDR2 SNTAGT. Between the trimmed V and J ends, which lost 6 bases and 5 bases, there was a span of 8 bases. This CDR3 comprises 12 residues. The CDR3 reads CASSARDNEQFF. In nucleotides, the CDR3 is TGTGCCAGCAGCGCTAGAGACAATGAGCAGTTCTTC.

V and J are TRBV30 and TRBJ2-7, with 9 bases fitting TRBD1. V was pared by 4 bases and J by 6 bases, with 7 bases of the junction left unmatched. Looked up from germline, CDR1 is GTSNPN and CDR2 is SVGIG (reference sequence). The CDR3 has 13 amino acids. The CDR3 DNA sequence: TGTGCCTGGATCACGGACAGGGGCGGCGAGCAGTACTTC. This codes for CAWITDRGGEQYF.

This chain connects TRBV7-2 to TRBJ2-7; 8 positions agree with TRBD2. The junction had 16 bases not matched to a gene; V was cut back by 5 bases and J by 1 base. Germline CDR1 SGHTA, CDR2 FQGNSA. The CDR3 totals 18 residues. As DNA, the CDR3 is TGTGCCAGCAGCCCCCCTTGGGGCGGGGGGTCGTTTTCCTACGAGCAGTACTTC. Translating gives CASSPPWGGGSFSYEQYF.

The chain uses TRBV28 and TRBJ1-1; no definite D call. V shed 6 bases and J shed 1 base, with 15 bases lying between them. Germline V CDR1 and CDR2: MDHEN, SYDVKM. The CDR3 is 15 residues long. In nucleotides, the CDR3 is TGTGCCAGCAGCCCCCCCAGCGAAGCGAACACTGAAGCTTTCTTT. Residues: CASSPPSEANTEAFF.

The genes are TRBV12-5 and TRBJ1-1, with 10 bases identical to TRBD1. CDR1 and CDR2 (germline): LGHNT, FRNRAP. V shed 1 base, J shed 3 bases, and the junction held 8 bases outside the gene matches. There are 17 residues in the CDR3. The CDR3 region is CASGLGRQGAKDTEAFF. CDR3 bases: TGTGCTAGTGGTTTGGGGAGACAGGGGGCGAAGGACACTGAAGCTTTCTTT.

This rearrangement joins TRBV6-4 to TRBJ1-2, with unresolved D. The CDR3 sequence is 13 residues long. Germline CDR1 and CDR2: MRHNA and SNTAGT. Deletions cut 0 bases from V and 8 bases from J, with 10 bases between. The CDR3 DNA sequence: TGTGCCAGCAGTGACTCGATGTCGGGGGGCTACACCTTC. Residues: CASSDSMSGGYTF.

This clone was seen only a few times. CDR3 nucleotide sequence: TGTGCCAGCAGCGTAGGCCAGGGAAAGAGCTACGAGCAGTACTTC. Translated, it gives CASSVGQGKSYEQYF. The chain recombines TRBV9 with TRBJ2-7; possible D gene TRBD1, 5 bases. V dropped 0 bases and J dropped 3 bases, with 13 bases sitting between them. The germline V gene has CDR1 SGDLS and CDR2 YYNGEE. The CDR3 consists of 15 residues.

Here the CDR3 DNA reads TGTGCCAGCAGTGAAGAAGAGGGGACCCAGTACTTC. Translating gives CASSEEEGTQYF. J is TRBJ2-5 and V is TRBV2; possible D gene TRBD2, 5 bases. From germline, CDR1 is SNHLY and CDR2 FYNNEI. V was shortened by 1 base and J by 7 bases, with 7 bases between the two germline ends. The CDR3 loop spans 12 amino acids.

This chain links TRBV5-1 with TRBJ1-2, with D unresolved. Germline CDR1 and CDR2: SGHRS and YFSETQ. Trimming left V 0 bases short and J 4 bases short, with 10 bases between. The length of the CDR3 is 14 residues. This chain's CDR3 is CASSLAPGTYGYTF. CDR3 nucleotides: TGCGCCAGCAGCTTGGCTCCGGGTACCTATGGCTACACCTTC.

This sequence joins TRBV15 and TRBJ1-5; D is perhaps TRBD1 (6 bases). Trimming stripped 7 bases from V and 5 bases from J, with 15 bases between. This CDR3 spans 14 amino acids. The germline CDR1 and CDR2 sequences are LNHNV and YYDKDF (reference sequence). The CDR3 is CATTPLGGDQPQHF. CDR3 sequence (DNA): TGTGCCACCACCCCGTTAGGGGGTGATCAGCCCCAGCATTTT.

Written as DNA, the CDR3 is TGCGCCAGCAGCCCCCTGGGGGCCCCCTACGAGCAGTACTTC. Translating it yields CASSPLGAPYEQYF. The gene calls are TRBV5-1 and TRBJ2-7; D is perhaps TRBD1 (6 bases). V dropped 4 bases and J dropped 2 bases, with 13 bases sitting between them. CDR1 is SGHRS and CDR2 is YFSETQ in the germline V gene. The CDR3 runs 14 residues. The full variable domain, in which reference TRBV5-1 and TRBJ2-7 provide the parts outside the CDR3, is KAGVTQTPRYLIKTRGQQVTLSCSPISGHRSVSWYQQTPGQGLQFLFEYFSETQRNKGNFPGRFSGRQFSNSRSEMNVSTLELGDSALYLCASSPLGAPYEQYFGPGTRLTVT.

CDR3: CASSLAEGQGAPDTQYF. CDR3 bases: TGTGCCAGCAGCTTAGCGGAGGGGCAGGGGGCCCCAGATACGCAGTATTTT. The chain uses TRBV7-9 and TRBJ2-3; 8 nucleotides match TRBD1. Germline-derived CDR1 and CDR2 are SEHNR and FQNEAQ (reference sequence). Germline trimming cut 0 bases from V and 4 bases from J; bases unmatched to any gene: 9. The CDR3 is 17 amino acids.

The chain recombines TRBV7-3 with TRBJ1-1; D perhaps matches TRBD1 (6 bases). From germline, CDR1 is SGHTA and CDR2 FQGTGA. The CDR3 totals 13 residues. Deletions cut 3 bases from V and 3 bases from J, with 8 bases between. The chain's CDR3 is CASSFQGHTEAFF. DNA for the CDR3: TGTGCCAGCAGCTTCCAGGGGCACACTGAAGCTTTCTTT.

The V gene is TRBV5-1, the J gene TRBJ2-1, with TRBD1 as a possible D gene (6 bases). Deletions cut 3 bases from V and 0 bases from J, with 13 bases between. The CDR3 has 16 amino acids. Germline assignment: CDR1 SGHRS and CDR2 YFSETQ. Here the CDR3 reads CASSWTTGLSYNEQFF. The CDR3 coding sequence is TGCGCCAGCAGCTGGACCACAGGGCTCTCCTACAATGAGCAGTTCTTC.

The rearrangement uses TRBV29-1 and TRBJ1-2; D may be TRBD1 (5 bases). Germline CDR1 reads SQVTM; CDR2 reads ANQGSEA. V was shortened by 4 bases and J by 7 bases, with 19 bases between the two germline ends. This CDR3 region has 14 residues. CDR3 in DNA: TGCAGCGTTGCCGAGGTGAAGGGACTGGGTGGCTACACCTTC. This sequence encodes CSVAEVKGLGGYTF.

The J gene is TRBJ2-3, the V gene TRBV7-9; D is uncertain. In germline, CDR1 is SEHNR, CDR2 FQNEAQ (reference sequence). V lost 1 base and J lost 6, with 8 bases in between. CDR3 length equals 13 residues. In DNA, the CDR3 is TGTGCCAGCAGCTTAGGCTCCCAGGATACGCAGTATTTT. This sequence encodes CASSLGSQDTQYF.

The chain has TRBV7-9 and TRBJ1-2; 9 nucleotides agree with TRBD1. The CDR3 covers 15 residues. Germline CDR1 and CDR2: SEHNR and FQNEAQ (reference sequence). J lost 1 base, V lost 2 bases, and 2 bases had no gene match. CDR3 in DNA: TGTGCCAGCAGCTTAACAGGGGGCTTTAACTATGGCTACACCTTC. This translates into CASSLTGGFNYGYTF.

CDR3 loop: CAIRTHGRANTGELFF. The DNA of the CDR3 is TGTGCCATCAGGACCCACGGCAGGGCGAACACCGGGGAGCTGTTTTTT. The genes are TRBV10-3 and TRBJ2-2; tentatively, D is TRBD1 (5 bases). Germline V CDR1 and CDR2: ENHRY, SYGVKD. The CDR3 sequence is 16 residues long. V was trimmed by 6 bases and J by 0 bases, leaving 14 bases between them.

The chain employs TRBV19 and TRBJ2-7; 8 positions agree with TRBD1. The germline V gene has CDR1 LNHDA and CDR2 SQIVND (reference sequence). The CDR3 loop spans 17 amino acids. J lost 4 bases, V lost 3 bases, and 14 bases had no gene match. The CDR3 sequence is CASSILNGDRRGYEQYF. In DNA form, the CDR3 reads TGTGCCAGTAGTATTCTAAACGGGGACAGGCGGGGATACGAGCAGTACTTC.

This clone was seen a handful of times. CDR3 loop: CASSPPDRHNQPQHF. The CDR3 DNA follows: TGTGCTAGTTCGCCCCCTGACAGACACAATCAGCCCCAGCATTTT. The J gene is TRBJ1-5, the V gene TRBV12-5, with D maybe TRBD1 (5 bases). Per germline, CDR1 LGHNT and CDR2 FRNRAP. Trimming left V 8 bases short and J 3 bases short, with 17 bases between. The CDR3 length is 15 residues.

The sample holds one count of this clone. The chain recombines TRBV29-1 with TRBJ1-2; D unclear. CDR3 length: 11 amino acids. Germline loops: CDR1 SQVTM, CDR2 ANQGSEA. V was cut by 5 bases and J by 6 bases, with 10 bases left in between. The CDR3 nucleotides are TGCAGCGTTCCGGGGTTAAATGGCTACACCTTC. It codes for CSVPGLNGYTF.

This rearrangement joins TRBV5-1 to TRBJ1-1, with D unresolved. CDR3 length: 15 amino acids. Germline loops: CDR1 SGHRS, CDR2 YFSETQ. V was cut by 6 bases and J by 3 bases, with 18 bases left in between. The CDR3 is CASTPLPSPDTEAFF. The CDR3 DNA reads as TGCGCCAGCACACCGTTGCCATCTCCGGACACTGAAGCTTTCTTT.

The gene calls are TRBV30 and TRBJ1-2; tentative D call: TRBD1 (5 bases). The CDR3 has 13 amino acids. V shed 1 base and J shed 8 bases, with 14 bases lying between them. Germline V gene data show CDR1 as GTSNPN and CDR2 as SVGIG (reference sequence). The CDR3 sequence: CAWSAGAGGGYTF. CDR3 in DNA: TGTGCCTGGAGTGCTGGGGCAGGAGGGGGCTACACCTTC.

The chain employs TRBV6-5 and TRBJ2-2; 8 nucleotides agree with TRBD1. CDR3 length: 15 amino acids. Per germline, CDR1 MNHEY and CDR2 SVGAGI. V lost 6 bases, J lost 1 base, and 4 bases stayed unmatched. In DNA form, the CDR3 reads TGTGCCAGCAGGCTGACAGGGGAGAACACCGGGGAGCTGTTTTTT. It codes for CASRLTGENTGELFF.

The chain combines TRBV27 with TRBJ2-5; 9 bases line up with TRBD2. The CDR3 loop spans 17 amino acids. Germline V gene lookup returns CDR1 MNHEY and CDR2 SMNVEV (reference sequence). With 1 base clipped from V and 4 bases from J, the junction kept 10 bases outside the gene matches. In nucleotides, the CDR3 is TGTGCCAGCAGTTTATACCTAGCGGGGAGGATGGGAGAGACCCAGTACTTC. Translated: CASSLYLAGRMGETQYF.